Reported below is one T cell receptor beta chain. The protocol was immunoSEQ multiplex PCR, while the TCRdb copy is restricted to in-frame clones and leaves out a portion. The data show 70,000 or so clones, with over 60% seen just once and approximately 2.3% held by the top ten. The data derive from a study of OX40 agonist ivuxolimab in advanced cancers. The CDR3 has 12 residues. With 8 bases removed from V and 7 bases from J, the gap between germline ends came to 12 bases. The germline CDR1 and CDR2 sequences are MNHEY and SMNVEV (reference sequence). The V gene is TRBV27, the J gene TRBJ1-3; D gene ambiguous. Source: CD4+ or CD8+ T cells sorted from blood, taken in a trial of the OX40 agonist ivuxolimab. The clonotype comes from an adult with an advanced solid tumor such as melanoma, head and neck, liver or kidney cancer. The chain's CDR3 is CASHRMCNTIYF. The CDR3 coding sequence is TGTGCCAGCCACCGTATGTGTAACACCATATATTTT.